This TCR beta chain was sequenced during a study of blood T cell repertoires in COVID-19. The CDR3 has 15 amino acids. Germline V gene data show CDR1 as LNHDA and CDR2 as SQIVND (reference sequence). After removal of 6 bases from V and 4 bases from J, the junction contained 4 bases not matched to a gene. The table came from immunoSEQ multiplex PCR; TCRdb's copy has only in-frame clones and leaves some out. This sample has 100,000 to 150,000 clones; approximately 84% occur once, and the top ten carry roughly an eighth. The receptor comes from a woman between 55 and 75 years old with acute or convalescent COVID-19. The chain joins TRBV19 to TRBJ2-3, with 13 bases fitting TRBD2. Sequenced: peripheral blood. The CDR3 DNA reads TGTGCCAGTAGGTTACTAGCGGGGGGGGCAGATACGCAGTATTTT. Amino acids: CASRLLAGGADTQYF.